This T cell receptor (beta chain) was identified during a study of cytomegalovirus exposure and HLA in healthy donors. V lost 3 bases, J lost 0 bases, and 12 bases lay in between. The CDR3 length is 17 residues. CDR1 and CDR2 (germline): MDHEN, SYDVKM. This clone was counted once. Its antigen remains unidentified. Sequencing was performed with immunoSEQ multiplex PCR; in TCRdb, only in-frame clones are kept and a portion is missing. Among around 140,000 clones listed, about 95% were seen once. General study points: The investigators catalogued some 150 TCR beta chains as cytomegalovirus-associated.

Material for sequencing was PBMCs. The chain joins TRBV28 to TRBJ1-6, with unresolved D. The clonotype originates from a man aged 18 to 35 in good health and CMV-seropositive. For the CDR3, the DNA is TGTGCCAGCAGTTTTTTACCACCGAGCTCCTATAATTCACCCCTCCACTTT. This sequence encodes CASSFLPPSSYNSPLHF.